This entry lists 28 T cell receptor beta chains sequenced from one sample in a study of T cell changes during pregnancy in multiple sclerosis. Profiled with immunoSEQ multiplex PCR; TCRdb holds only in-frame clones, not every one. The data contain about 67,000 clones, more than 85% of them singletons. This specimen was peripheral blood, taken in the second trimester of pregnancy. Every receptor here comes from a female donor with multiple sclerosis, enrolled in a pregnancy study.

V is TRBV19 and J is TRBJ1-4; maybe TRBD1 (5 bases). CDR1 is LNHDA and CDR2 is SQIVND in the germline V gene (reference sequence). With 5 bases removed from V and 12 bases from J, the gap between germline ends came to 13 bases. The CDR3 has 12 amino acids. CDR3 amino acids: CASSWGLGELFF. DNA of the CDR3: TGTGCCAGTAGTTGGGGACTGGGGGAACTGTTTTTT. Full variable domain (outside the CDR3, taken from reference TRBV19 and TRBJ1-4): DGGITQSPKYLFRKEGQNVTLSCEQNLNHDAMYWYRQDPGQGLRLIYYSQIVNDFQKGDIAEGYSVSREKKESFPLTVTSAQKNPTAFYLCASSWGLGELFFGSGTQLSVL.

The chain is built from TRBV6-5 and TRBJ1-1; unclear D gene. V was shortened by 1 base and J by 4 bases, with 13 bases between the two germline ends. Per the germline V gene, CDR1 is MNHEY and CDR2 is SVGAGI. CDR3 length: 15 amino acids. The CDR3 DNA sequence: TGTGCCAGCAGTTACTTTTCGGGGTCGGGCACTGAAGCTTTCTTT. Its protein is CASSYFSGSGTEAFF.

This chain joins TRBV7-2 and TRBJ1-5; the match to TRBD1 covers 7 bases. The germline gives CDR1 SGHTA, CDR2 FQGNSA. V gave up 5 bases and J gave up 6 bases; unmatched junction bases: 22. The CDR3 covers 19 residues. The CDR3 DNA sequence: TGTGCCAGCAGCCTTCCCCCCTTCCGCTCTCACAGGGGTGTTCAGCCCCAGCATTTT. It specifies CASSLPPFRSHRGVQPQHF.

The chain combines TRBV11-2 with TRBJ1-3; D is uncertain. Germline-derived CDR1 and CDR2 are SGHAT and FQNNGV. Trimming left V 5 bases short and J 0 bases short, with 20 bases between. This CDR3 is built from 18 residues. The CDR3 DNA sequence: TGTGCCAGCAGCCCCCCTAGGAGGCAGGATCTCTCTGGAAACACCATATATTTT. Encoded protein: CASSPPRRQDLSGNTIYF. The variable domain in full, with the rest retrieved from reference TRBV11-2 and TRBJ1-3, is EAGVAQSPRYKIIEKRQSVAFWCNPISGHATLYWYQQILGQGPKLLIQFQNNGVVDDSQLPKDRFSAERLKGVDSTLKIQPAKLEDSAVYLCASSPPRRQDLSGNTIYFGEGSWLTVV.

The gene calls are TRBV27 and TRBJ2-2; 12 positions match TRBD2. The CDR3 is made up of 14 amino acids. The V segment lost 5 bases and the J segment 9 bases; nucleotides outside the gene matches: 4. CDR1 and CDR2 from the germline V gene are MNHEY and SMNVEV (reference sequence). CDR3 sequence: CASSPSGRAWELFF. The CDR3 DNA reads TGTGCCAGCAGTCCTAGCGGGAGGGCCTGGGAGCTGTTTTTT.

The chain employs TRBV7-9 and TRBJ1-2, with TRBD1 matching 7 bases. This CDR3 has 13 residues. In germline, CDR1 is SEHNR, CDR2 FQNEAQ (reference sequence). V lost 3 bases to trimming and J lost 8 bases; unmatched junction nucleotides: 6. CDR3 DNA: TGTGCCAGCAGCTTGGGGATGGACAGGGGCTACACCTTC. Its translation: CASSLGMDRGYTF.

V and J are TRBV6-5 and TRBJ1-4; D gene uncertain. Trimming cost V 5 bases and J 8 bases, with 15 bases left between them. The germline gives CDR1 MNHEY, CDR2 SVGAGI. The CDR3 consists of 14 residues. The CDR3 DNA sequence: TGTGCCAGCAGTCAATCAGCGGTGAGAGAAAAACTGTTTTTT. Translation gives CASSQSAVREKLFF.

In nucleotides, the CDR3 is TGTGCCAGCAGTGAAAATCGGGCTAGCTTCCAAGAGACCCAGTACTTC. As protein: CASSENRASFQETQYF. This rearrangement joins TRBV6-1 to TRBJ2-5, with a tentative D call TRBD2 (5 bases). V was trimmed by 2 bases and J by 1 base, leaving 14 bases between them. CDR3 length equals 16 residues. Germline CDR1 reads MNHNS; CDR2 reads SASEGT.

This sequence joins TRBV6-5 and TRBJ2-7; 7 bases agree with TRBD1. V lost 2 bases to trimming and J lost 4 bases; unmatched junction nucleotides: 5. Germline CDR1 MNHEY, CDR2 SVGAGI. This CDR3 comprises 14 residues. For the CDR3, the DNA is TGTGCCAGCAGTTACCGAGGGGGCTGGTACGAGCAGTACTTC. This translates into CASSYRGGWYEQYF.

The genes are TRBV2 and TRBJ1-3; D might be TRBD1 (5 bases). This CDR3 has 16 residues. Trimming removed 2 bases from V and 0 bases from J, with 11 bases in between. CDR1 is SNHLY, CDR2 FYNNEI, per germline. Here the CDR3 reads CASSELRGISGNTIYF. The CDR3 DNA follows: TGTGCCAGCAGTGAACTCCGGGGGATCTCTGGAAACACCATATATTTT.

The chain combines TRBV6-5 with TRBJ1-1; D remains unclear. Germline loops: CDR1 MNHEY, CDR2 SVGAGI. Trimming pared 2 bases from V and 1 base from J, leaving 8 bases between. The CDR3 is made up of 14 amino acids. Here the CDR3 reads CASSYAEQNTEAFF. In DNA, the CDR3 is TGTGCCAGCAGTTACGCAGAACAGAACACTGAAGCTTTCTTT.

The genes are TRBV11-3 and TRBJ2-2; TRBD2 is a possible D gene (5 bases). Trimming removed 3 bases from V and 1 base from J, with 12 bases in between. The germline CDR1 and CDR2 sequences are SGHNT and YENEEA. The CDR3 runs to 16 residues. CDR3 sequence: CASSLRATLNTGELFF. The CDR3 DNA follows: TGTGCCAGCAGCTTGAGGGCCACGTTGAACACCGGGGAGCTGTTTTTT.

This clone occurred once. The CDR3 reads CASSALTGRSPLHF. The CDR3 coding sequence is TGTGCCAGCAGTGCCCTGACAGGGAGGTCACCCCTCCACTTT. V gene TRBV25-1 combines with J gene TRBJ1-6; 7 nucleotides align to TRBD1. In germline, CDR1 is MGHDK, CDR2 SYGVNS. CDR3 size: 14 residues. J gave up 10 bases and V 4 bases, and 7 bases lay outside the gene matches.

The CDR3 bases are TGTGCCAGCAGCTCTAGCGGGGGGACCCATTTCGCGGCCCAGTACTTC. Protein sequence: CASSSSGGTHFAAQYF. This chain joins TRBV7-9 and TRBJ2-5; 11 nucleotides align to TRBD2. Trimming removed 4 bases from V and 9 bases from J; junction bases left unmatched: 13. This CDR3 has 16 amino acids. CDR1 is SEHNR and CDR2 is FQNEAQ in the germline V gene (reference sequence).

The gene calls are TRBV2 and TRBJ2-7, with D unresolved. This CDR3 comprises 12 residues. Germline values: CDR1 SNHLY, CDR2 FYNNEI. Trimming stripped 5 bases from V and 5 bases from J, with 10 bases between. DNA for the CDR3: TGTGCCAGCAGTTCAGATGCGGACGAGCAGTACTTC. Encoded protein: CASSSDADEQYF.

The chain recombines TRBV18 with TRBJ1-5; D remains ambiguous. The V end lost 6 bases, the J end lost 5 bases, and 11 bases lay between the germline ends. The germline CDR1 and CDR2 sequences are KGHSH and LQKENI. The CDR3 length is 13 residues. As DNA, the CDR3 is TGTGCCAGCTCCGAGGGTGAGGATCAGCCCCAGCATTTT. Residues: CASSEGEDQPQHF.

The gene calls are TRBV30 and TRBJ1-1, with no clear D. Germline CDR1 GTSNPN, CDR2 SVGIG (reference sequence). The V and J ends lost 4 bases and 4 bases respectively, with 13 bases between them. The CDR3 contains 13 residues. The DNA for the CDR3 is TGTGCCTGGACCATATGGGAGGGCACTGAAGCTTTCTTT. Amino acids: CAWTIWEGTEAFF.

The V gene is TRBV6-5, the J gene TRBJ2-1; 7 bases fit TRBD2. Germline CDR1 and CDR2: MNHEY and SVGAGI. This CDR3 has 14 residues. The trim removed 2 bases at V and 9 bases at J, leaving 7 bases unmatched. The CDR3, as DNA: TGTGCCAGCAGTTACCTAGCGGTGCTGGGTGAGCAGTTCTTC. As protein: CASSYLAVLGEQFF.

The chain is built from TRBV19 and TRBJ2-5; no clear D gene. Germline V gene sequence: CDR1 LNHDA, CDR2 SQIVND (reference sequence). The V end lost 8 bases, the J end lost 4 bases, and 14 bases lay between the germline ends. This CDR3 contains 13 residues. This CDR3 reads CASSHIGGETQYF. DNA of the CDR3: TGTGCCAGTTCCCACATTGGTGGAGAGACCCAGTACTTC.

The V gene is TRBV5-6, the J gene TRBJ1-3; TRBD1 might be the D (6 bases). The V end was cut by 4 bases, the J end by 1 base, with 18 bases between. The CDR3 runs to 17 residues. Germline assignment: CDR1 SGHDT and CDR2 YYEEEE. The CDR3 sequence is CASSPRIGGGSGNTIYF. For the CDR3, the DNA is TGTGCCAGCAGCCCCCGTATAGGGGGTGGGTCTGGAAACACCATATATTTT. Full variable domain (outside the CDR3, taken from reference TRBV5-6 and TRBJ1-3): DAGVTQSPTHLIKTRGQQVTLRCSPKSGHDTVSWYQQALGQGPQFIFQYYEEEERQRGNFPDRFSGHQFPNYSSELNVNALLLGDSALYLCASSPRIGGGSGNTIYFGEGSWLTVV.

The J gene is TRBJ2-7, the V gene TRBV10-2; 9 nucleotides match TRBD2. CDR3 length: 16 amino acids. The ends lost 6 bases at V and 0 bases at J; junction bases unmatched: 9. Germline V gives CDR1 WSHSY, CDR2 SAAADI. For the CDR3, the DNA is TGCGCCAGCAGGGGGGCACTAGCGGGCGTCTCCTACGAGCAGTACTTC. Protein: CASRGALAGVSYEQYF.

The rearrangement joins TRBV7-2 to TRBJ2-2; TRBD2 agrees at 10 bases. CDR3 length: 15 amino acids. The trim removed 4 bases at V and 5 bases at J, leaving 4 bases unmatched. Germline lookup yields CDR1 SGHTA and CDR2 FQGNSA. For the CDR3, the DNA is TGTGCCAGCAGCTCGTGGACTAGCGGTACCGGGGAGCTGTTTTTT. Protein product: CASSSWTSGTGELFF.

The chain is built from TRBV6-5 and TRBJ2-1; 7 positions match TRBD2. The germline gives CDR1 MNHEY, CDR2 SVGAGI. This CDR3 comprises 15 residues. The J segment lost 2 bases and the V segment lost 0 bases, leaving 1 base of the junction unmatched. For the CDR3, the DNA is TGTGCCAGCAGTTACTCCCTAGCGGCCTACAATGAGCAGTTCTTC. Its translation is CASSYSLAAYNEQFF.

This chain uses TRBV11-2 with TRBJ2-5; possibly TRBD1 for D (6 bases). Trimming took off 2 bases at V and 4 bases at J, with 14 bases between the two ends. Germline V gene lookup returns CDR1 SGHAT and CDR2 FQNNGV. The CDR3 is 15 residues long. This CDR3 reads CASSLSPGVRETQYF. CDR3 in DNA: TGTGCCAGCAGCTTATCTCCAGGGGTGAGAGAGACCCAGTACTTC.

This clone was picked up one time. The V and J genes are TRBV2 and TRBJ1-1, with 7 bases fitting TRBD1. This CDR3 region has 14 residues. Germline CDR1 is SNHLY and CDR2 is FYNNEI. Losses at the gene ends were 6 bases for V and 9 bases for J; bases not matched to a gene: 13. CDR3 loop: CASRGPDRVPKAFF. The CDR3 region has the DNA TGTGCCAGCAGGGGACCAGACAGGGTGCCCAAAGCTTTCTTT. Combining the CDR3 with reference TRBV2 and TRBJ1-1 gives the whole variable domain EPEVTQTPSHQVTQMGQEVILRCVPISNHLYFYWYRQILGQKVEFLVSFYNNEISEKSEIFDDQFSVERPDGSNFTLKIRSTKLEDSAMYFCASRGPDRVPKAFFGQGTRLTVV.

This chain uses TRBV27 with TRBJ2-3, with 11 bases that match TRBD1. J lost 4 bases, V lost 8 bases, and 5 bases had no gene match. The CDR3 covers 14 residues. CDR1 is MNHEY, CDR2 SMNVEV, per germline (reference sequence). The CDR3 DNA sequence: TGTGCCAGCGCTTGGACAGGGGGCGCAGATACGCAGTATTTT. This gives the protein CASAWTGGADTQYF.

The V and J genes are TRBV6-5 and TRBJ2-7, with D perhaps matching TRBD1 (5 bases). The germline CDR1 and CDR2 sequences are MNHEY and SVGAGI. The CDR3 contains 12 residues. Deletions cut 6 bases from V and 6 bases from J, with 12 bases between. DNA of the CDR3: TGTGCCAGCAGAGACAGCTTCAGCGAGCAGTACTTC. As protein: CASRDSFSEQYF.

The V gene is TRBV11-2, the J gene TRBJ2-1; D unresolved. Trimming pared 1 base from V and 0 bases from J, leaving 7 bases between. Germline lookup yields CDR1 SGHAT and CDR2 FQNNGV. The CDR3 consists of 15 residues. The CDR3 nucleotides are TGTGCCAGCAGCTTAGCCTACAGCTCCTACAATGAGCAGTTCTTC. Amino acid sequence: CASSLAYSSYNEQFF.